This T cell receptor (beta chain) was sequenced during a study of human T cells and chemical hapten exposure (dated by TCRdb to 2020 to 2022). Broadly, across the study: For sensitization, 2% DPC in acetone was applied to a 2 cm by 2 cm area of upper inner arm skin. Weekly therapeutic DPC doses were additionally applied to the scalp of patients throughout the approximately 24-week study period. Patch tests used Finn chambers with 0.01% DPC on the upper back, scored after 6 days by International Contact Dermatitis Research Group standards. Most of the patients in the cohort were female, and the cohort covered alopecia areata with under or over 50% scalp involvement, alopecia totalis and alopecia universalis. The libraries were sequenced as a pool, and the TCR yield per sample differed mostly because of small variations in library volumes within the pool. Peripheral blood TCR repertoire changes were tracked in vivo in alopecia patients during primary and secondary sensitization to the hapten diphenylcyclopropenone (DPC). Blood was sampled from patients pre-sensitization (week 0) and at 2, 6 and about 24 weeks after DPC sensitization. Blood for TCR sequencing was provided by twenty-nine alopecia patients at one to four time points (pre-sensitization, 2, 6 and 24 weeks).

This specimen's time point label, per the study, means: patch test 2, 6 weeks after DPC sensitization. The treatment or condition label corresponds to: therapeutic diphenylcyclopropenone sensitization with weekly scalp DPC. Blood at each patch-test visit was drawn before the patch test was applied. Eligible patients were aged 18 to 70, diagnosed with alopecia, deemed suitable for DPC therapy, and excluded if pregnant. Total RNA was extracted from unfractionated whole blood collected in Tempus Blood RNA tubes. What the authors observed across the whole study: Because all patients had alopecia, a presumed autoimmune disease, the immune response of the patients might differ from that of healthy individuals. Patch test score was positively correlated with the number of PT1 expanded TCRs, with significance at thresholds 8, 16 and 32 but not at 4. DPC sensitization did not change the number of TCRs with a frequency above 1 in 1000, and there was no evidence of changes in global repertoire structure. Compared with pre-sensitization or healthy control sets, expanded TCRs formed significantly more large CDR3 similarity clusters, which is consistent with antigen-driven responses. After repeated subsampling, changes were observed in the strength of the expansion versus patch-test correlation and in the threshold at which the correlation became significant.

Library preparation was by RACE. The instrument was a NextSeq 500. During library preparation, unique molecular identifiers were attached to individual cDNA molecules so that TCRs could be counted quantitatively and reproducibly. Each blood RNA sample was used to sequence both TCR alpha and TCR beta chains. The original pipeline was this. The median number of TCRs per sample was roughly 94,000, ranging from about 23,224 to 690,600. The Decombinator software suite was used to annotate the V, J and CDR3 of the TCR reads. To make PS versus PT1 abundance plots, every sample was subsampled to the same number of TCRs (28,000). TCRs were defined as expanded if absent before sensitization and observed at least eight times at the 2-week time point. TCRdb trimmed the raw reads at Q25, called clones with MiXCR and kept productive beta chains. Rows with a matching CDR3 protein are joined into one entry that keeps the most common DNA and genes. TCRdb, not the authors, supplied the V and J calls. Recorded for this sample are approximately 90,000 distinct CDR3 sequences; approximately 11% of them occurred a single time. The ten biggest clones cover roughly 2% of the sample.

Comments on this clonotype: This receptor's antigen is unknown. Per-nucleotide qualities are absent, and no much larger clonotype sits a single base away.

The specimen was whole blood, collected in connection with sensitization to the hapten diphenylcyclopropenone (DPC). The TCR originated in a man aged 40-50 years with alopecia areata. Some clones in this sample may be carry-over from other donors' samples.

The encoded CDR3 is CASSLAGTMAEKLFF. Read as DNA, the sequence is TGTGCCAGCAGCTTAGCCGGGACGATGGCTGAAAAACTGTTTTTT. The chain couples TRBV5-5 to TRBJ1-4, with a tentative D gene TRBD1 over 5 matching bases. The CDR3, from cysteine to phenylalanine, totals 15 residues. Only CDR3 DNA is held: 45 bases, read in frame from base 1. A distance of 15 bases separates the germline ends of V and J, which lose 2 bases and 7 bases respectively. CDR1 and CDR2, per the germline V gene (reference sequence), are SGHKS and YYEKEE. Full variable domain (CDR3 extended with the reference TRBV5-5 and TRBJ1-4 proteins): DAGVTQSPTHLIKTRGQQVTLRCSPISGHKSVSWYQQVLGQGPQFIFQYYEKEERGRGNFPDRFSARQFPNYSSELNVNALLLGDSALYLCASSLAGTMAEKLFFGSGTQLSVL.